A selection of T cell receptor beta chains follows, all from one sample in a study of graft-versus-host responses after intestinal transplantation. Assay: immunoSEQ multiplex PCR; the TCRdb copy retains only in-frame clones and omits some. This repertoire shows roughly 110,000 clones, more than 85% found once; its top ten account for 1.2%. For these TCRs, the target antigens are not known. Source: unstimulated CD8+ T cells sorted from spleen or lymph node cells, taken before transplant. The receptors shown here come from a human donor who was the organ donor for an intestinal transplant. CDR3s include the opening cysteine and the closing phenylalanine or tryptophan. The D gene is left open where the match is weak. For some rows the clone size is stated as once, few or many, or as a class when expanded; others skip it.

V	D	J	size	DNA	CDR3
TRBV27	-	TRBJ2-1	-	TGTGCCAGCAGTCCCGGACTCGGTTCGTGGAATGAGCAGTTCTTC	CASSPGLGSWNEQFF
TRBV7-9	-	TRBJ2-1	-	TGTGCCAGCAGCCATCCGGACTCTCAGGGTGAGCAGTTCTTC	CASSHPDSQGEQFF
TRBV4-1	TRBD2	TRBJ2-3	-	TGCGCCAGCAGCCCTCGTAGCGGGAGGGCCGGAGATACGCAGTATTTT	CASSPRSGRAGDTQYF
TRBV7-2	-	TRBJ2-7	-	TGTGCCAGCAGCTTAGCCTTCCTCGGGTACGAGCAGTACTTC	CASSLAFLGYEQYF
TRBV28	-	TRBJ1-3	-	TGTGCCAGCAGTTTTTTTGGTACTGGAAACACCATATATTTT	CASSFFGTGNTIYF
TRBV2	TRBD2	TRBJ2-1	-	TGTGCCAGCAGTGAACCCACTCTCGGACTCCCCAGAACCCGGACTAGCGATCTCAATGAGCAGTTCTTC	CASSEPTLGLPRTRTSDLNEQFF
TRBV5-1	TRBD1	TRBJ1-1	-	TGCGCCAGCAGCTTGAAATGGGCAGGGGGCCGCGTGAACACTGAAGCTTTCTTT	CASSLKWAGGRVNTEAFF
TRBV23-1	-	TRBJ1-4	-	TGCGCCAGCAGTCAATGGAGGATGGGTGTTGAAAAACTGTTTTTT	CASSQWRMGVEKLFF
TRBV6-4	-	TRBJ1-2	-	TGTGCCAGCAGTGACTACTTCGGGGGGACTGGCTACACCTTC	CASSDYFGGTGYTF
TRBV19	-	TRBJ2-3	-	TGTGCCAGTAGTATAGCGCAAGATACGCAGTATTTT	CASSIAQDTQYF
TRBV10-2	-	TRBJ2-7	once	TGCGCCAGCAGGGGGCTAGCTGATACCTACGAGCAGTACTTC	CASRGLADTYEQYF
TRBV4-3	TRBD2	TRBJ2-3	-	TGCGCCAGCAGCCTCGGGACTAGATCTACAGATACGCAGTATTTT	CASSLGTRSTDTQYF
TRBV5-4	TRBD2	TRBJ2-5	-	TGTGCCAGCAGCAGTGAGCGGGAGATTGAAGAGACCCAGTACTTC	CASSSEREIEETQYF
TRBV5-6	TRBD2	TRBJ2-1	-	TGTGCCAGCAGTCTCATAGCGGGAGGGTTAGACAATGAGCAGTTCTTC	CASSLIAGGLDNEQFF
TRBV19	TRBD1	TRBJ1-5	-	TGTGCCAGTAGTCCGAGGAGGGACAGGGGGTATCAGCCCCAGCATTTT	CASSPRRDRGYQPQHF
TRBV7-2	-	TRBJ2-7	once	TGTGCCAGCAGCTTAGTTGCGGGACGGAACTACGAGCAGTACTTC	CASSLVAGRNYEQYF
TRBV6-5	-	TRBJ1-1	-	TGTGCCAGCAGCCCCCTCACAGGATTCACTGAAGCTTTCTTT	CASSPLTGFTEAFF
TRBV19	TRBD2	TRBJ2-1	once	TGTGCCAGTAGTACTAGCGGGTCTTCCTACAATGAGCAGTTCTTC	CASSTSGSSYNEQFF
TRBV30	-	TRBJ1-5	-	TGTGCCTGGAGTAAGGATGCTGGTCAGCCCCAGCATTTT	CAWSKDAGQPQHF
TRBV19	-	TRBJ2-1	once	TGTGCCAGTAGTATTACAGCTTACAATGAGCAGTTCTTC	CASSITAYNEQFF
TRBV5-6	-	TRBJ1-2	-	TGTGCCAGCAGCCTGCAGTCCAGTAACTATGGCTACACCTTC	CASSLQSSNYGYTF
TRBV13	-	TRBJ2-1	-	TGTGCCAGCAGCTTAGTGGGTAATGAGCAGTTCTTC	CASSLVGNEQFF
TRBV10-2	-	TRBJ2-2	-	TGCGCCAGCAGTGAGTCTTTTTACACCGGGGAGCTGTTTTTT	CASSESFYTGELFF
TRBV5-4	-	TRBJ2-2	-	TGTGCCAGCAGTTGGGGTCCCGGGGAGCTGTTTTTT	CASSWGPGELFF
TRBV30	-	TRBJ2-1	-	TGTGCCTGGATGGGCAATGAGCAGTTCTTC	CAWMGNEQFF
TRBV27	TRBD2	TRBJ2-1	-	TGTGCCAGCAGTTTATCGCCACTAGCGGGAAACCATGAGCAGTTCTTC	CASSLSPLAGNHEQFF
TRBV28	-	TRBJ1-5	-	TGTGCCAGCGTTTATAATAGCAATCAGCCCCAGCATTTT	CASVYNSNQPQHF
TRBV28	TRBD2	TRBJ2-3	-	TGTGCCAGCAGCCTAGCTCCCGGGACTAGCGGGAGTGTGGCGGATACGCAGTATTTT	CASSLAPGTSGSVADTQYF
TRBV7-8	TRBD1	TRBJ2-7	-	TGTGCCAGCAGCGGTCCGGGACAGGGGGTATACGAGCAGTACTTC	CASSGPGQGVYEQYF
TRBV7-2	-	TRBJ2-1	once	TGTGCCAGCAGCTCCCTAGCGTTTAGCTCCTACAATGAGCAGTTCTTC	CASSSLAFSSYNEQFF
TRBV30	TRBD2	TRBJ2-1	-	TGTGCCTGGAGTCCCGGGACTAGCGAGTTCTTC	CAWSPGTSEFF
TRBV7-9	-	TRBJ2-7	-	TGTGCCAGCAGCTTTCCCACCTCCTACGAGCAGTACTTC	CASSFPTSYEQYF
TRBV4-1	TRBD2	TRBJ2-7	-	TGCGCCAGCAGCCAAGTGGGGGCTAGCGGGACCTACGAGCAGTACTTC	CASSQVGASGTYEQYF
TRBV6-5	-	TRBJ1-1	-	TGTGCCAGCAGTCAACAGGGCTTTAACACTGAAGCTTTCTTT	CASSQQGFNTEAFF
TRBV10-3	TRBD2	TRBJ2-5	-	TGTGCCATCAGCCTCGGGACTAGCGGGGACCCTTGGGGTGAGACCCAGTACTTC	CAISLGTSGDPWGETQYF
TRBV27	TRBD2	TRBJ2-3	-	TGTGCCAGCGGACCATCTAGCGGGATGACAGATACGCAGTATTTT	CASGPSSGMTDTQYF
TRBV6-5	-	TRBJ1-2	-	TGTGCCAGCAGCCTGACAGACGGGGATTATGGCTACACCTTC	CASSLTDGDYGYTF
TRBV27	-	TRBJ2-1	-	TGTGCCAGCAGTTTTGTTTATGCGCTTCGGGCTGAGCAGTTCTTC	CASSFVYALRAEQFF
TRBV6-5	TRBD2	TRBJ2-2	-	TGTGCCAGCACCCAGGGAGGGATGAGCGGGGAGCTGTTTTTT	CASTQGGMSGELFF
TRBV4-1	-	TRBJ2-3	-	TGCGCCAGCAGCCTAGGGTCTTTTGCTGCGGATACGCAGTATTTT	CASSLGSFAADTQYF
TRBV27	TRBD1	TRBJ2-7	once	TGTGCCAGCAGTTTTTTCGGGACAGGCCCCTACGAGCAGTACTTC	CASSFFGTGPYEQYF
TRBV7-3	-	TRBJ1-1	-	TGTGCCAGCAGCTTGGGGATGAACACTGAAGCTTTCTTT	CASSLGMNTEAFF
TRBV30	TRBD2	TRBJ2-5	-	TGTGCCTGGACCTTCACGGGGGGGTCTGAGACCCAGTACTTC	CAWTFTGGSETQYF
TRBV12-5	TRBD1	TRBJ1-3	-	TGTGCTAGTGGTTCAAAGGGGGCGACGGGAAACACCATATATTTT	CASGSKGATGNTIYF
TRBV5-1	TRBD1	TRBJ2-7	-	TGCGCCAGCAGCTGGGACAGTTCGACCTACGAGCAGTACTTC	CASSWDSSTYEQYF
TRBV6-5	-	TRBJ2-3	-	TGTGCCAGCAGTTACTCGATAACTCCTAGCACAGATACGCAGTATTTT	CASSYSITPSTDTQYF
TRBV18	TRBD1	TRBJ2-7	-	TGTGCCAGCTCATCCTCGGACAGGGTACGCTCCTACGAGCAGTACTTC	CASSSSDRVRSYEQYF
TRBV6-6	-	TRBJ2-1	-	TGTGCCAGCAGCCCAACGGAGGGCTCCTACAATGAGCAGTTCTTC	CASSPTEGSYNEQFF
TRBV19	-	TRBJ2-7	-	TGTGCCAGTAGTATCACGGCAGCGACCTACGAGCAGTACTTC	CASSITAATYEQYF
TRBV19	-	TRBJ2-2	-	TGTGCCAGTTGGGCCCAGGTGGCCCCAAGACCCGGGGAGCTGTTTTTT	CASWAQVAPRPGELFF
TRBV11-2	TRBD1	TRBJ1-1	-	TGTGCCAGCAGCTTATTTCGAACAGGGGTTACTGAAGCTTTCTTT	CASSLFRTGVTEAFF
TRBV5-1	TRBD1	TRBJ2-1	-	TGCGCCAGCAGCTTGGGGCCGACAGGGTTCTATGAGCAGTTCTTC	CASSLGPTGFYEQFF
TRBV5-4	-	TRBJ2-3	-	TGTGCCAGCAGCTTATTTCGGGGAAGGGGAGATACGCAGTATTTT	CASSLFRGRGDTQYF